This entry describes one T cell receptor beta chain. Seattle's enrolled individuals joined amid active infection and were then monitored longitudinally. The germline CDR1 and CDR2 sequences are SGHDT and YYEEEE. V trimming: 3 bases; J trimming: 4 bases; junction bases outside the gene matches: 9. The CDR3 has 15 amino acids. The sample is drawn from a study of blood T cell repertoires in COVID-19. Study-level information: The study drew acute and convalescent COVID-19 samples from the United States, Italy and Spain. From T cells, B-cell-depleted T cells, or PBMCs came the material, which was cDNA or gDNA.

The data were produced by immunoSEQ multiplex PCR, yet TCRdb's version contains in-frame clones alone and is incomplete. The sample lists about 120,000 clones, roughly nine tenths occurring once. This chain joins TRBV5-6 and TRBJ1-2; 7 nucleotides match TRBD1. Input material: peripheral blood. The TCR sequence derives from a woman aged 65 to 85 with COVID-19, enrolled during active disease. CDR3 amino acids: CASSSRRTGFYGYTF. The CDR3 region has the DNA TGTGCCAGCAGCTCCCGGAGGACAGGATTCTATGGCTACACCTTC.